These 22 T cell receptor beta chains share one sample of origin, sequenced in a study of radiotherapy plus CTLA-4 blockade in lung cancer. Using immunoSEQ multiplex PCR, the repertoire was profiled, and TCRdb retains in-frame clones only, with some absent. The sample shows approximately 52,000 clones, 77% of them seen only once. Sequences were derived from peripheral blood, sampled from a patient treated with radiotherapy plus ipilimumab. The receptors were sampled from a human donor with non-small cell lung cancer whose response to radiotherapy plus ipilimumab could not be evaluated.

This chain joins TRBV9 and TRBJ2-7; D is unresolved. Germline loops: CDR1 SGDLS, CDR2 YYNGEE. The CDR3 is 14 residues long. V gave up 1 base and J gave up 0 bases, with 8 bases separating them. The CDR3 here is CASSVHSSSYEQYF. As DNA, the CDR3 is TGTGCCAGCAGCGTACACAGTAGCTCCTACGAGCAGTACTTC.

This sequence joins TRBV5-8 and TRBJ2-7; 7 bases align to TRBD2. The V gene's germline CDR1 is SGHTS and CDR2 YDEGEE. The trim removed 2 bases at V and 2 bases at J, leaving 7 bases unmatched. CDR3 length equals 15 residues. The CDR3 is CASSFGLGPAYEQYF. In nucleotides, the CDR3 is TGTGCCAGCAGCTTCGGACTAGGCCCCGCCTACGAGCAGTACTTC.

V is TRBV2 and J is TRBJ2-1, with 7 bases identical to TRBD2. CDR3 length equals 12 residues. The trim removed 8 bases at V and 7 bases at J, leaving 5 bases unmatched. From germline, CDR1 is SNHLY and CDR2 FYNNEI. The CDR3 coding sequence is TGTGCCAGCCTTGGGGGGGGGAATGAGCAGTTCTTC. This gives the protein CASLGGGNEQFF.

This clone has a handful of counts. The gene calls are TRBV27 and TRBJ1-2; possible D gene TRBD1, 5 bases. Germline CDR1 and CDR2: MNHEY and SMNVEV (reference sequence). The CDR3 has 15 amino acids. V lost 4 bases, J lost 0 bases, and 12 bases lay in between. The CDR3 spells CASSSYKGANYGYTF. In DNA, the CDR3 is TGTGCCAGCAGTTCATACAAAGGGGCTAACTATGGCTACACCTTC.

The V and J genes are TRBV7-3 and TRBJ2-5; possible D gene TRBD2, 6 bases. CDR1 and CDR2 from the germline V gene are SGHTA and FQGTGA. This CDR3 comprises 14 residues. Trimming cost V 1 base and J 5 bases, with 11 bases left between them. In nucleotides, the CDR3 is TGTGCCAGCAGCTTAAGCGGGGCTAAGGAGACCCAGTACTTC. It encodes CASSLSGAKETQYF.

J is TRBJ2-1 and V is TRBV4-2; 9 bases map to TRBD2. This CDR3 is 18 amino acids long. Germline assignment: CDR1 LGHNA and CDR2 YNFKEQ. The ends lost 3 bases at V and 7 bases at J; junction bases unmatched: 16. CDR3 DNA sequence: TGTGCCAGCAGCCACCTACTGGCCCGCGGGAGGGTTAATAATGAGCAGTTCTTC. It is translated as CASSHLLARGRVNNEQFF.

The chain joins TRBV4-2 to TRBJ1-5, with D possibly matching TRBD1 (5 bases). Germline V gene data show CDR1 as LGHNA and CDR2 as YNFKEQ. Trimming cost V 0 bases and J 7 bases, with 13 bases left between them. The CDR3 is 15 amino acids. CDR3 in DNA: TGTGCCAGCAGCCAAGATTTGGGGCGGCGGCAGCCCCAGCATTTT. Its protein is CASSQDLGRRQPQHF.

The J gene is TRBJ1-6, the V gene TRBV4-1, with D maybe TRBD1 (6 bases). The CDR3 consists of 15 residues. In germline, CDR1 is MGHRA, CDR2 YSYEKL. Trimming left V 1 base short and J 3 bases short, with 7 bases between. CDR3 in amino acids: CASSQGTDYNSPLHF. The CDR3 nucleotides read TGCGCCAGCAGCCAAGGGACAGACTATAATTCACCCCTCCACTTT.

This chain joins TRBV2 and TRBJ2-7, with 8 positions matching TRBD2. Germline assignment: CDR1 SNHLY and CDR2 FYNNEI. V was clipped by 7 bases and J by 2 bases; unmatched bases: 7. CDR3 length: 14 amino acids. CDR3: CASMAGGHTYEQYF. In nucleotides, the CDR3 is TGTGCCAGCATGGCGGGGGGACATACCTACGAGCAGTACTTC.

The chain recombines TRBV5-1 with TRBJ2-1; TRBD1 matches at 8 bases. The CDR3 extends over 14 amino acids. Trimming took 4 bases from V and 9 from J; bases not matched to a gene: 9. CDR1 is SGHRS, CDR2 YFSETQ, per germline. The CDR3 loop reads CASSRGQGTGEQFF. As DNA, the CDR3 is TGCGCCAGCAGCCGCGGACAGGGTACCGGTGAGCAGTTCTTC.

In its sample, this clone was seen a few times. The gene calls are TRBV2 and TRBJ1-1, with 7 bases identical to TRBD1. Trimming removed 9 bases from V and 6 bases from J; junction bases left unmatched: 10. The CDR3 is made up of 13 amino acids. Germline values: CDR1 SNHLY, CDR2 FYNNEI. CDR3 coding DNA: TGTGCCAGATTCGCAGGACAGGCAGCTGAAGCTTTCTTT. This codes for CARFAGQAAEAFF.

The CDR3 DNA is TGCGCCAGCAGCCAAGACTGGCAGGGGGCGTTCTCTGGGGCCAACGTCCTGACTTTC. The encoded protein is CASSQDWQGAFSGANVLTF. The V gene is TRBV4-3, the J gene TRBJ2-6, with 8 bases fitting TRBD1. In germline, CDR1 is LGHNA, CDR2 YSLEER. The CDR3 loop spans 19 amino acids. J was trimmed by 0 bases and V by 0 bases; bases with no gene match: 7.

The V and J genes are TRBV19 and TRBJ2-3; unclear D gene. The germline V and J ends were trimmed by 6 bases and 2 bases, with 15 bases remaining between them. This CDR3 is built from 15 residues. Germline V gene data show CDR1 as LNHDA and CDR2 as SQIVND (reference sequence). The chain's CDR3 is CASSLGHAYTDTQYF. The CDR3, as DNA: TGTGCCAGTAGCCTTGGGCACGCCTACACAGATACGCAGTATTTT.

The rearrangement uses TRBV5-4 and TRBJ2-7; 9 bases align to TRBD1. Germline V lookup: CDR1 SGHNT, CDR2 YYREEE (reference sequence). The trim removed 4 bases at V and 3 bases at J, leaving 8 bases unmatched. The CDR3 has 15 amino acids. The CDR3 is CASSPRTGAGYEQYF. CDR3 nucleotide sequence: TGTGCCAGCAGCCCCAGGACAGGGGCTGGCTACGAGCAGTACTTC.

The chain uses TRBV7-2 and TRBJ1-2; 11 nucleotides agree with TRBD1. CDR1 and CDR2 from the germline V gene are SGHTA and FQGNSA. With 1 base clipped from V and 3 bases from J, the junction kept 4 bases outside the gene matches. The CDR3 has 16 residues. CDR3 sequence: CASSLDGTGGYYGYTF. CDR3 sequence (DNA): TGTGCCAGCAGCTTAGACGGGACAGGGGGTTACTATGGCTACACCTTC. The variable domain in full, completed from reference TRBV7-2 and TRBJ1-2, reads GAGVSQSPSNKVTEKGKDVELRCDPISGHTALYWYRQSLGQGLEFLIYFQGNSAPDKSGLPSDRFSAERTGGSVSTLTIQRTQQEDSAVYLCASSLDGTGGYYGYTFGSGTRLTVV.

The V gene is TRBV7-2, the J gene TRBJ2-7; no reliable D call. The V gene lost 6 bases and the J gene lost 0 bases, with 12 bases spanning the gap. This CDR3 has 14 amino acids. Germline V gene data show CDR1 as SGHTA and CDR2 as FQGNSA. CDR3 amino acids: CASRPNRDSYEQYF. CDR3 nucleotide sequence: TGTGCCAGCAGGCCGAACCGAGACTCCTACGAGCAGTACTTC.

The chain employs TRBV6-5 and TRBJ2-7; 7 nucleotides match TRBD1. There are 14 residues in the CDR3. CDR1 and CDR2 (germline): MNHEY, SVGAGI. The J segment lost 2 bases and the V segment lost 2 bases, leaving 3 bases of the junction unmatched. The CDR3 sequence: CASSYGDSTYEQYF. DNA of the CDR3: TGTGCCAGCAGTTACGGGGACAGCACCTACGAGCAGTACTTC.

The chain is built from TRBV7-2 and TRBJ1-1; possibly TRBD1 for D (5 bases). The V gene's germline CDR1 is SGHTA and CDR2 FQGNSA. Between the trimmed V and J ends, which lost 5 bases and 4 bases, there was a span of 17 bases. The CDR3 length is 15 residues. Here the CDR3 reads CASSQTNSGVTEAFF. The CDR3 region has the DNA TGTGCCAGCAGCCAAACCAACTCGGGGGTCACTGAAGCTTTCTTT.

In regard to this clone: Germline is not matched at one junction end, which may reflect a read error. The chain combines TRBV7-2 with TRBJ2-1; perhaps TRBD1 as D (5 bases). Germline CDR1 is SGHTA and CDR2 is FQGNSA. The CDR3 is made up of 13 amino acids. CDR3 sequence (DNA): TGTGCCAGCAGCTCCTCTCATGACAGTAGTTTCGTCTTC. Translation gives CASSSSHDSSFVF.

The V gene is TRBV29-1, the J gene TRBJ1-1; a weak D match, TRBD1 (5 bases). The germline V gene has CDR1 SQVTM and CDR2 ANQGSEA. Between the trimmed V and J ends, which lost 7 bases and 1 base, there was a span of 13 bases. The CDR3 spans 13 residues. The CDR3 here is CSAEGQTNTEAFF. The CDR3 DNA reads TGCAGCGCCGAAGGACAAACGAACACTGAAGCTTTCTTT.

The rearrangement uses TRBV5-4 and TRBJ2-1; D ambiguous. Germline loops: CDR1 SGHNT, CDR2 YYREEE (reference sequence). The length of the CDR3 is 13 residues. V gave up 4 bases and J gave up 6 bases, with 11 bases separating them. The CDR3 DNA sequence: TGTGCCAGCAGCCTTCAGGTTGCCAATGAGCAGTTCTTC. Its translation: CASSLQVANEQFF.

This rearrangement joins TRBV6-5 to TRBJ2-1, with 7 bases fitting TRBD1. CDR3 length equals 16 residues. Germline lookup yields CDR1 MNHEY and CDR2 SVGAGI. The V gene end was trimmed by 2 bases and the J gene end by 4 bases; junction bases not matched to a gene: 8. This CDR3 is CASSYAGTDFYNEQFF. In nucleotides, the CDR3 is TGTGCCAGCAGTTACGCCGGGACAGATTTTTACAATGAGCAGTTCTTC.